This entry lists 7 T cell receptor beta chains sequenced from one sample in a study of identical twins. From the 5' RACE reads, TCRdb called clonotypes with MiXCR, one entry per CDR3 protein. Here the sample spans a few hundred thousand distinct CDR3 sequences, just under 10% being singletons. The sample was also linked to a second study, of yellow fever vaccine responses in identical twins.

Sequencing input: PBMCs. The receptor source for this set is a woman aged 18-29 years in good health.

The genes are TRBV19 and TRBJ2-7; weak D call: TRBD1 (6 bases). This CDR3 has 13 amino acids. Trimming removed 9 bases at V and 2 bases at J, with 14 bases between. Germline V gene lookup returns CDR1 LNHDA and CDR2 SQIVND (reference sequence). This CDR3 is CASEDRQAYEQYF. The CDR3 DNA sequence: TGTGCCAGCGAGGATAGACAGGCCTACGAGCAGTACTTC.

This chain connects TRBV2 to TRBJ2-2, with D maybe TRBD1 (6 bases). CDR1 is SNHLY, CDR2 FYNNEI, per germline. Trimming shortened V by 6 bases and J by 2 bases, and 16 bases separated the two germline ends. This CDR3 spans 16 amino acids. CDR3 protein: CASSHAGTPNTGELFF. Written as DNA, the CDR3 is TGTGCCAGCAGCCATGCCGGGACACCTAACACCGGGGAGCTGTTTTTT.

This clonotype has a handful of counts. The chain employs TRBV11-1 and TRBJ2-1; D possibly corresponds to TRBD1 (6 bases). Trimming removed 6 bases from V and 6 bases from J, with 30 bases in between. The CDR3 sequence is 19 residues long. Germline CDR1 SGHAT, CDR2 FQDESV (reference sequence). The CDR3 sequence: CASRATGLLHPKDPNEQFF. CDR3 coding DNA: TGTGCCAGCAGGGCAACAGGGCTCCTACATCCCAAAGACCCCAATGAGCAGTTCTTC.

The CDR3, as DNA: TGTGCCAGCAGCAATGGGTACAATGAGCAGTTCTTC. Translated: CASSNGYNEQFF. J is TRBJ2-1 and V is TRBV12-3 or TRBV12-4; D not resolved. CDR3 length: 12 residues. Trimming removed 6 bases from V and 4 bases from J, with 7 bases in between.

This clonotype was seen only a few times. The chain links TRBV4-3 to TRBJ1-4, with D unresolved. The CDR3 runs to 14 residues. CDR1 and CDR2 from the germline V gene are LGHNA and YSLEER. V was pared by 0 bases and J by 8 bases, with 10 bases between. In DNA form, the CDR3 reads TGCGCCAGCAGCCAAGACCTCTTCGGGGAAAAACTGTTTTTT. Translated: CASSQDLFGEKLFF.

This clonotype was seen a few times. The chain couples TRBV19 to TRBJ2-7; the D gene is possibly TRBD1 (5 bases). Looked up from germline, CDR1 is LNHDA and CDR2 is SQIVND (reference sequence). The CDR3 loop spans 14 amino acids. Trimming removed 2 bases at V and 5 bases at J, with 13 bases between. The CDR3 sequence is CASSIIHQDNEQYF. The CDR3 coding sequence is TGTGCCAGTAGTATAATACATCAGGACAACGAGCAGTACTTC.

This clonotype was seen more than once but under ten times. The rearrangement links TRBV28 to TRBJ2-3; the D is unclear. The CDR3 is made up of 16 amino acids. CDR1 and CDR2 (germline): MDHEN, SYDVKM. The V and J ends lost 1 base and 4 bases respectively, with 15 bases between them. CDR3 bases: TGTGCCAGCAGTTTATTGGTCTCGGCGCGGTCAGATACGCAGTATTTT. Amino acids: CASSLLVSARSDTQYF.